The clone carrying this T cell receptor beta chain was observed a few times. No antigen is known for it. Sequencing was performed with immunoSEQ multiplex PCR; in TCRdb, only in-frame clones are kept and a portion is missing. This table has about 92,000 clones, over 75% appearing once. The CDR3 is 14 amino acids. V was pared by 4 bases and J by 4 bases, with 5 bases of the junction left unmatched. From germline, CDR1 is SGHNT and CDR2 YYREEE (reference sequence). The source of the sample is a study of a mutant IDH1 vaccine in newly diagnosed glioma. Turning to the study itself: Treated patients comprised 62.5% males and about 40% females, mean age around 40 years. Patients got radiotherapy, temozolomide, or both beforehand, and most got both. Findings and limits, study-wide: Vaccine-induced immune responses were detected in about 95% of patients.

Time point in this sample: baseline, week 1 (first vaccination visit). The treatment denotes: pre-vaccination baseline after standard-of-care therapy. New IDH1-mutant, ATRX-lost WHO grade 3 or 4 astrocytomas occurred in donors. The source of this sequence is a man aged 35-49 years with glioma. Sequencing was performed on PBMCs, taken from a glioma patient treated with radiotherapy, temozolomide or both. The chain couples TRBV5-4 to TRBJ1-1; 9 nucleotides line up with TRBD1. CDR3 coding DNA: TGTGCCAGCAGCCGGGACAGGGACCTCACTGAAGCTTTCTTT. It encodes CASSRDRDLTEAFF.